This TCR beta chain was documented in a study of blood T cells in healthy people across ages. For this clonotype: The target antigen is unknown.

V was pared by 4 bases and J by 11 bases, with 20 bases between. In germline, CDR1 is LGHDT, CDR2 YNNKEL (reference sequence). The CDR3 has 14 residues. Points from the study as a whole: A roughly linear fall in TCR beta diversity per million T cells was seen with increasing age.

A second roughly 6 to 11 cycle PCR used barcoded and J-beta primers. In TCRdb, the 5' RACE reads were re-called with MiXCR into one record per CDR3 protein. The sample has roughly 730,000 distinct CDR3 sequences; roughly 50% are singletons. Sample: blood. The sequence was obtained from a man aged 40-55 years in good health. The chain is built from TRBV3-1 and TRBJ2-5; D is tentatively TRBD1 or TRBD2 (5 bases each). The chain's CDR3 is CASSLRGTAWEQYF. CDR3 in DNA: TGTGCCAGCAGCCTAAGAGGGACCGCGTGGGAGCAGTACTTC.